Listed here are 5 T cell receptor beta chains from one sample, sequenced in a study of human T cells and chemical hapten exposure. Each CDR3 protein gets one entry after TCRdb re-called the RACE reads with MiXCR. This sample yields around 200,000 distinct CDR3 sequences, of which roughly 30% are seen a single time; roughly 3% belongs to the top ten. Stated time point: pre-sensitization, week 0. Specified treatment: therapeutic diphenylcyclopropenone sensitization with weekly scalp DPC. The sample was whole blood, taken in connection with sensitization to the hapten diphenylcyclopropenone (DPC). These receptors came from a woman in her 30s with alopecia areata. Some clones in this sample may be carry-over from other donors' samples.

The chain employs TRBV20-1 and TRBJ2-3; a weak D match, TRBD1 (6 bases). The CDR3 runs to 13 residues. Germline CDR1 DFQATT, CDR2 SNEGSKA (reference sequence). Trimming stripped 5 bases from V and 2 bases from J, with 11 bases between. Here the CDR3 reads CSAPTGYTDTQYF. The CDR3 bases are TGCAGTGCTCCGACAGGTTACACAGATACGCAGTATTTT.

This chain connects TRBV10-3 to TRBJ2-3, with 7 bases lining up with TRBD1. The CDR3 spans 15 residues. Germline lookup yields CDR1 ENHRY and CDR2 SYGVKD. Germline trimming cut 6 bases from V and 3 bases from J; bases unmatched to any gene: 9. DNA for the CDR3: TGTGCCATCAGGGGGACAGTGCTAGCAACAGATACGCAGTATTTT. Its protein product is CAIRGTVLATDTQYF.

The chain combines TRBV10-3 with TRBJ2-1; 9 bases fit TRBD1. The junction had 4 bases not matched to a gene; V was cut back by 4 bases and J by 15 bases. This CDR3 region has 11 residues. Germline V gene sequence: CDR1 ENHRY, CDR2 SYGVKD. The CDR3 sequence is CAISGGQGRFF. The CDR3 DNA follows: TGTGCCATCAGTGGGGGACAGGGAAGGTTCTTC.

This chain connects TRBV28 to TRBJ2-3, with 9 bases aligning to TRBD2. Germline lookup yields CDR1 MDHEN and CDR2 SYDVKM. The CDR3 is 17 residues long. Trimming cost V 6 bases and J 2 bases; bases outside gene matches: 12. CDR3 in amino acids: CASRGGGLAGITDTQYF. The CDR3, as DNA: TGTGCCAGCAGGGGAGGGGGGCTAGCGGGGATCACAGATACGCAGTATTTT.

This clonotype was found a few times. The gene calls are TRBV28 and TRBJ2-5; TRBD1 or TRBD2 may be the D gene (5 bases each). The germline V and J ends were trimmed by 5 bases and 2 bases, with 15 bases remaining between them. CDR3 length equals 15 residues. In germline, CDR1 is MDHEN, CDR2 SYDVKM. CDR3 in amino acids: CASSGAGTLQETQYF. CDR3 DNA sequence: TGTGCCAGCAGTGGAGCCGGGACCTTACAAGAGACCCAGTACTTC. The entire variable domain, with the rest obtained from reference TRBV28 and TRBJ2-5, is as follows: DVKVTQSSRYLVKRTGEKVFLECVQDMDHENMFWYRQDPGLGLRLIYFSYDVKMKEKGDIPEGYSVSREKKERFSLILESASTNQTSMYLCASSGAGTLQETQYFGPGTRLLVL.